This TCR beta chain was obtained from a study of early T cells in non-severe SARS-CoV-2 infection. Across the study: Unpaired chains resulted from sequencing bulk RNA of unsorted whole blood.

This clonotype came up many times. The antigen is undetermined. General study findings and limits: Lookups in VDJdb leaned toward anti-spike CD8 responses and missed private and CD4 specificities.

Attached unique molecular identifiers marked individual cDNA molecules. TCRdb re-derived calls from the 5' RACE reads in MiXCR, one entry per CDR3 protein. Among over 30,000 distinct CDR3 sequences listed, over 5% were seen once. V lost 1 base and J lost 9, with 13 bases in between. The CDR3 extends over 14 amino acids. Germline V CDR1 and CDR2: LGHNA, YSLEER. The clonotype was recovered from an adult who was a healthcare worker with PCR-confirmed SARS-CoV-2 infection or an uninfected control (not recorded which). The genes are TRBV4-3 and TRBJ2-1; no firm D call. Sequencing was done on a sample of whole blood. The CDR3 region is CASSQVGRGVEQFF. DNA for the CDR3: TGCGCCAGCAGCCAAGTCGGGCGTGGCGTTGAGCAGTTCTTC.